One sample yielded the 3 T cell receptor beta chains listed below, sequenced in a study of blood T cell repertoires in COVID-19. TCRdb's table, derived via immunoSEQ multiplex PCR, lists solely in-frame clones and lacks some. This sample has over 85,000 clones, with about nine tenths found just once. The sample comprised peripheral blood. The receptors come from a woman between 50 and 59 years old with COVID-19, enrolled during active disease.

The CDR3 coding sequence is TGCGCCAGCAGCCAAGATCCGGGAGAGCAGTACTTC. This codes for CASSQDPGEQYF. The V gene is TRBV4-1, the J gene TRBJ2-7; D might be TRBD2 (5 bases). The CDR3 is 12 residues long. Germline V CDR1 and CDR2: MGHRA, YSYEKL. Deletions cut 0 bases from V and 7 bases from J, with 7 bases between.

V usage is TRBV6-2 or TRBV6-3 and J usage is TRBJ1-1; D is uncertain. Germline V gives CDR1 MNHEY, CDR2 SVGEGT. V lost 2 bases and J 2 bases, leaving 15 bases between the germline ends. This CDR3 contains 16 residues. CDR3 residues: CASSYPNRTANTEAFF. The CDR3 nucleotides read TGTGCCAGCAGTTACCCCAACCGGACTGCCAACACTGAAGCTTTCTTT.

The rearrangement joins TRBV5-1 to TRBJ2-5, with TRBD2 identical over 7 bases. The CDR3 consists of 15 residues. V dropped 2 bases and J dropped 0; count of bases not matched to a gene: 4. Germline loops: CDR1 SGHRS, CDR2 YFSETQ. CDR3 protein: CASSFQGGDQETQYF. The CDR3 DNA reads TGCGCCAGCAGCTTCCAGGGAGGGGACCAAGAGACCCAGTACTTC.